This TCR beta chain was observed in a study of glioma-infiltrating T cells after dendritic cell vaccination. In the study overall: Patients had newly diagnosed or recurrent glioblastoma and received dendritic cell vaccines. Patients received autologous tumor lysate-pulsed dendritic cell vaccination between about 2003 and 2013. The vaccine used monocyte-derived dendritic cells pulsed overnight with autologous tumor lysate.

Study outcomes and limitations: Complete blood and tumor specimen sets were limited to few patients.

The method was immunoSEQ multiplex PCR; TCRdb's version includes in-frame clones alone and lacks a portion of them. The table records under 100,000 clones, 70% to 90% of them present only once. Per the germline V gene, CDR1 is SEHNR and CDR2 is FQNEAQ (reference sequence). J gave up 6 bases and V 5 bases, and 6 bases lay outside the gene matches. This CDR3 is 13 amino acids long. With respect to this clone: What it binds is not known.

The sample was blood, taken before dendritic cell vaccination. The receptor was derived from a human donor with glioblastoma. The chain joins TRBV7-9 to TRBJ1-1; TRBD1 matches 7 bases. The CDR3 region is CASSSKGAAEAFF. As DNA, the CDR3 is TGTGCCAGCAGCAGTAAGGGGGCCGCTGAAGCTTTCTTT.